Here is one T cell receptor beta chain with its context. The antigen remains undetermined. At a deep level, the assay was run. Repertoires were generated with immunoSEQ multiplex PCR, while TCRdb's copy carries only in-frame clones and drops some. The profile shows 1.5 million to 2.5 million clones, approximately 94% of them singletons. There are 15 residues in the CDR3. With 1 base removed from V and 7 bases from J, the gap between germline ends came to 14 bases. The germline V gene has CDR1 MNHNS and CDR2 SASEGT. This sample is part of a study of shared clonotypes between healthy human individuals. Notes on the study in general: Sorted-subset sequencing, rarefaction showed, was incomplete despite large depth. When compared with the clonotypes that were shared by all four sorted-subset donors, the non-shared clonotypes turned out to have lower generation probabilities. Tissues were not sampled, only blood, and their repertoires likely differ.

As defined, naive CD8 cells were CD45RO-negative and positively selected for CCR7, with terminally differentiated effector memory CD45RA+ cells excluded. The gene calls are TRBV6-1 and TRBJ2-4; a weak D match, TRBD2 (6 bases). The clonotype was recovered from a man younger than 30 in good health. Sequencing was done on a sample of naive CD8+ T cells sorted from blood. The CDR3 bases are TGTGCCAGCAGTGAAGAAGGACTACTGATTAACATTCAGTACTTC. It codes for CASSEEGLLINIQYF.